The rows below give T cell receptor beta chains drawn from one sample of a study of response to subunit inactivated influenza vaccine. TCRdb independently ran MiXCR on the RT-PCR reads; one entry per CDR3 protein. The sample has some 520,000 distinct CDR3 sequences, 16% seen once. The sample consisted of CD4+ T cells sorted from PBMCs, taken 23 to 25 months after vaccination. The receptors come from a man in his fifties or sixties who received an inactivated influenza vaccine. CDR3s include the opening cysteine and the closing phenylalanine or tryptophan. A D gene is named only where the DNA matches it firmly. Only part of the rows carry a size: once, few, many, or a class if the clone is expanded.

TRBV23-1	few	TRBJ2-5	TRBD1	CASSTTSYTGEETQYF	TGCGCCAGCAGTACGACCTCCTATACAGGGGAAGAGACCCAGTACTTC
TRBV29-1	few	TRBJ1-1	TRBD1	CSAPRQGRRNTEAFF	TGCAGCGCCCCCAGACAGGGGCGGCGGAACACTGAAGCTTTCTTT
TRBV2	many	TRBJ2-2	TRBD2	CASSEVAGYTGELFF	TGTGCCAGCAGTGAGGTAGCGGGGTACACCGGGGAGCTGTTTTTT
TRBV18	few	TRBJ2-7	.	CASSPATGFGEQYF	TGTGCCAGCTCACCAGCTACAGGGTTCGGGGAGCAGTACTTC
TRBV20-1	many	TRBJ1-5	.	CSARQAYSNQPQHF	TGCAGTGCTCGACAGGCTTATAGCAATCAGCCCCAGCATTTT
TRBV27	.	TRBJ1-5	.	CASSSEIRGNQPQHF	TGTGCCAGCAGTTCAGAAATAAGGGGCAATCAGCCCCAGCATTTT
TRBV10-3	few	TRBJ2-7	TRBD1	CAISESDRGRYEQYF	TGTGCCATCAGTGAGTCGGACAGGGGGAGATACGAGCAGTACTTC
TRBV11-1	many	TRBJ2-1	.	CASSPDRYNEQFF	TGTGCCAGCAGCCCGGACCGCTACAATGAGCAGTTCTTC
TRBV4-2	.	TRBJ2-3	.	CASSQDWLVGTDTQYF	TGCGCCAGCAGCCAAGATTGGCTAGTGGGCACAGATACGCAGTATTTT
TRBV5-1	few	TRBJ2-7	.	CASSLDYRRSYEQYF	TGCGCCAGCAGCTTGGACTACAGGAGGTCCTACGAGCAGTACTTC
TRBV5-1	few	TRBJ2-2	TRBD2	CASNKPGLAGRNTGELFF	TGCGCCAGCAACAAGCCGGGACTAGCGGGGAGAAACACCGGGGAGCTGTTTTTT
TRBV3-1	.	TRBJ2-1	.	CASSHNRAFYNEQFF	TGTGCCAGCAGCCATAACAGGGCCTTCTACAATGAGCAGTTCTTC
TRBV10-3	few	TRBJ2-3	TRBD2	CAISEAERGGKDTQYF	TGTGCCATCAGTGAAGCGGAGCGGGGGGGCAAAGATACGCAGTATTTT
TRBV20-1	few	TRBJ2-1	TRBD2	CSADTSGGAHNEQFF	TGCAGTGCTGACACTAGCGGGGGGGCCCACAATGAGCAGTTCTTC
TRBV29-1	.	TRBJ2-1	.	CSVSVAVDREQFF	TGCAGCGTATCCGTGGCGGTGGATCGAGAGCAGTTCTTC
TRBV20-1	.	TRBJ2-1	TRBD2	CSASFGGGTNEQFF	TGCAGTGCTAGCTTTGGGGGAGGGACCAATGAGCAGTTCTTC
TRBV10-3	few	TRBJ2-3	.	CAISLGGTTDTQYF	TGTGCCATCAGTCTGGGGGGAACCACAGATACGCAGTATTTT
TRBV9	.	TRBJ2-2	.	CASSVAVAGELFF	TGTGCCAGCAGCGTAGCGGTCGCCGGGGAGCTGTTTTTT
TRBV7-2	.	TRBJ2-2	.	CASRGQVNTGELFF	TGTGCCAGCAGAGGGCAGGTGAACACCGGGGAGCTGTTTTTT
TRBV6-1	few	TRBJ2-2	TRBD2	CASSRGLAVNTGELFF	TGTGCCAGCAGCCGGGGACTAGCGGTTAACACCGGGGAGCTGTTTTTT
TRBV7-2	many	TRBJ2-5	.	CASSVLGGTQYF	TGTGCCAGCAGCGTCCTCGGGGGGACCCAGTACTTC
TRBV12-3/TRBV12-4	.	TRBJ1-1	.	CASSSPRGRRRTEAFF	TGTGCCAGCAGTTCCCCTCGGGGCAGGCGTCGCACTGAAGCTTTCTTT
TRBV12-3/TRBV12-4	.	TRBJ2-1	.	CASSLMGGAINEQFF	TGTGCCAGCAGTTTAATGGGGGGGGCAATTAATGAGCAGTTCTTC
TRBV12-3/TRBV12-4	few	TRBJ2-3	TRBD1	CASSLGDRTTDTQYF	TGTGCCAGCAGTTTAGGGGACAGAACCACAGATACGCAGTATTTT
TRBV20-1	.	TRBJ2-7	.	CSASVGARTYEQYF	TGCAGTGCTAGTGTGGGGGCCCGAACCTACGAGCAGTACTTC
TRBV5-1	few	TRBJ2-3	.	CASSVDPGASDTQYF	TGCGCCAGCAGCGTGGACCCCGGAGCCTCAGATACGCAGTATTTT
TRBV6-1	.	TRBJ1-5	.	CASSEDSLVSNQPQHF	TGTGCCAGCAGTGAAGACAGTTTGGTGAGCAATCAGCCCCAGCATTTT
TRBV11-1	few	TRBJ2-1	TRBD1	CASSLVKQGKNSYNEQFF	TGTGCCAGCAGCTTAGTAAAACAGGGGAAAAACTCCTACAATGAGCAGTTCTTC
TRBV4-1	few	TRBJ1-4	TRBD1	CASSHRDRGEKLFF	TGCGCCAGCAGCCACCGGGACAGGGGTGAAAAACTGTTTTTT
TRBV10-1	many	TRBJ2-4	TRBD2	CASSERLAGDQYF	TGCGCCAGCAGTGAGCGACTAGCGGGGGATCAGTACTTC
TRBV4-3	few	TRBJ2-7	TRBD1	CASSQDIQTGGPGGPYEQYF	TGCGCCAGCAGCCAAGATATTCAAACAGGGGGCCCGGGAGGACCCTACGAGCAGTACTTC
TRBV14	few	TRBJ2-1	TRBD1	CASSPARTGNYNEQFF	TGTGCCAGCAGCCCAGCTAGGACAGGGAACTACAATGAGCAGTTCTTC
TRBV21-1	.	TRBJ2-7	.	CASSKVQDSSYEQYF	TGTGCCAGCAGCAAAGTTCAGGACAGCTCCTACGAGCAGTACTTC
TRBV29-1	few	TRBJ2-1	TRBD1	CSVVADRVRSSYNEQFF	TGCAGCGTTGTGGCGGACAGGGTGAGGAGCTCCTACAATGAGCAGTTCTTC
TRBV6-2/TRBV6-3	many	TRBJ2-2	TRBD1	CASSPRGQGNTGELFF	TGTGCCAGCAGTCCCCGCGGACAGGGGAACACCGGGGAGCTGTTTTTT
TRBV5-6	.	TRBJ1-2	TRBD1	CASSGTGGNGYTF	TGTGCCAGCAGTGGGACAGGGGGCAATGGCTACACCTTC
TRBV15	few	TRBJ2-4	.	CATSRGGAAVNIQYF	TGTGCCACCAGCAGAGGCGGGGCGGCCGTGAACATTCAGTACTTC
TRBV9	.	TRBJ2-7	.	CASSVGSLADEQYF	TGTGCCAGCAGCGTAGGTTCCCTAGCCGACGAGCAGTACTTC
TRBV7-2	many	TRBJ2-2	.	CASSLGAWTGELFF	TGTGCCAGCAGCTTAGGGGCCTGGACCGGGGAGCTGTTTTTT
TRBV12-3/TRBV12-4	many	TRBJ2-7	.	CASSFGGSEVEQYF	TGTGCCAGCAGTTTTGGAGGGTCCGAGGTGGAGCAGTACTTC
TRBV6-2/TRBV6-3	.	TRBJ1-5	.	CASSLWGYDQPQHF	TGTGCCAGCAGCCTTTGGGGGTACGATCAGCCCCAGCATTTT
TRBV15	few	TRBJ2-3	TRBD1	CATKGQGIPDTQYF	TGTGCCACCAAGGGACAGGGGATCCCAGATACGCAGTATTTT
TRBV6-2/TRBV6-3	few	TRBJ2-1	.	CASIRGLLDNEQFF	TGTGCCAGCATTCGGGGACTTCTCGACAATGAGCAGTTCTTC
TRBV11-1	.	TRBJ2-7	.	CASSFPPITGKFPYEQYF	TGTGCCAGCAGCTTCCCTCCAATAACAGGGAAGTTCCCCTACGAGCAGTACTTC
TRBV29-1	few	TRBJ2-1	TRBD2	CSVATLAGFYNEQFF	TGCAGCGTCGCAACCCTAGCGGGATTCTACAATGAGCAGTTCTTC
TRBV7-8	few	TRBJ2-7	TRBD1	CASSPTWDSTYEQYF	TGTGCCAGCAGCCCTACTTGGGACAGTACCTACGAGCAGTACTTC
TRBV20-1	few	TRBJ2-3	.	CSARRQAITDTQYF	TGCAGTGCAAGACGACAGGCGATTACAGATACGCAGTATTTT
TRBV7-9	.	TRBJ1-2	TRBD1	CASSLQTGPANYGYTF	TGTGCCAGCAGCTTACAGACAGGGCCAGCTAACTATGGCTACACCTTC
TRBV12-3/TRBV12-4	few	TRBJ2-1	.	CASSLRGPSNEQFF	TGTGCCAGCAGTTTAAGGGGCCCCTCCAATGAGCAGTTCTTC
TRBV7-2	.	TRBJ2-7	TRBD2	CASSWGTSGYLYEQYF	TGTGCCAGCAGCTGGGGCACTAGCGGTTATCTCTACGAGCAGTACTTC
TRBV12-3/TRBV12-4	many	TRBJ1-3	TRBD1	CASSPRTGRLSGNTIYF	TGTGCCAGCAGTCCCCGGACAGGGCGTCTCTCTGGAAACACCATATATTTT
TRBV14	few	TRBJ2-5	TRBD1	CASSQVTTGGETQYF	TGTGCCAGCAGCCAAGTCACAACAGGGGGTGAGACCCAGTACTTC
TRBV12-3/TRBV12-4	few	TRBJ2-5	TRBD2	CASRATSGSRETQYF	TGTGCCAGCAGAGCGACTAGCGGGAGTCGAGAGACCCAGTACTTC
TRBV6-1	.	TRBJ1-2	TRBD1	CASILLTGVYGYTF	TGTGCCAGCATCCTCCTAACAGGGGTCTATGGCTACACCTTC
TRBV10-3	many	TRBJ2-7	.	CAIRGGGNYEQYF	TGTGCCATCAGGGGGGGAGGAAACTACGAGCAGTACTTC
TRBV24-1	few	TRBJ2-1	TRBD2	CATSDPTGYSGGSYNEQFF	TGTGCCACCAGTGACCCGACAGGTTATAGCGGGGGGTCTTACAATGAGCAGTTCTTC
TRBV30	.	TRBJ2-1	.	CAWSTGSHEQFF	TGTGCCTGGAGTACAGGGAGTCATGAGCAGTTCTTC
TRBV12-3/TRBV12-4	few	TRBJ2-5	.	CASSLDLGTRGETQYF	TGTGCCAGCAGTTTAGATCTGGGAACGAGGGGGGAGACCCAGTACTTC
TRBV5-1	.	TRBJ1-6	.	CASSLAESSPLHF	TGCGCCAGCAGCTTGGCAGAGTCTTCACCCCTCCACTTT